The 26 T cell receptor beta chains below were found in one sample sequenced in a study of beta chain features in type 1 diabetes. The sequenced template was cDNA made from the entire isolated RNA. Sequencing was performed with immunoSEQ multiplex PCR; in TCRdb, only in-frame clones are kept and a portion is missing. Of 300,000 to 450,000 clones listed, roughly 12% are singletons. Sequencing was carried out using naive CD4+ T cells from blood. The receptor set was obtained from a man younger than 35 in good health.

In this sample, this clone turned up a few times. The V gene is TRBV7-2, the J gene TRBJ2-4; a possible D gene is TRBD1 (5 bases). There are 18 residues in the CDR3. Germline values: CDR1 SGHTA, CDR2 FQGNSA. V lost 3 bases and J lost 2, with 20 bases in between. CDR3 amino acids: CASSFRQLEGVTKNIQYF. CDR3 DNA sequence: TGTGCCAGCAGCTTTCGTCAACTGGAAGGGGTAACCAAAAACATTCAGTACTTC. The entire variable domain, with the rest obtained from reference TRBV7-2 and TRBJ2-4, is as follows: GAGVSQSPSNKVTEKGKDVELRCDPISGHTALYWYRQSLGQGLEFLIYFQGNSAPDKSGLPSDRFSAERTGGSVSTLTIQRTQQEDSAVYLCASSFRQLEGVTKNIQYFGAGTRLSVL.

The genes are TRBV27 and TRBJ1-4; no clear D gene. V was pared by 4 bases and J by 7 bases, with 10 bases between. The germline gives CDR1 MNHEY, CDR2 SMNVEV (reference sequence). This CDR3 contains 13 residues. The chain's CDR3 is CASSSLASEKLFF. In DNA, the CDR3 is TGTGCCAGCAGTTCCCTCGCGAGTGAAAAACTGTTTTTT.

The CDR3, as DNA: TGTGCCAGCTTCCATCGGGGGGTTATCAATCAGCCCCAGCATTTT. It encodes CASFHRGVINQPQHF. This chain uses TRBV28 with TRBJ1-5; D possibly corresponds to TRBD1 (5 bases). This CDR3 is 15 amino acids long. Germline CDR1 reads MDHEN; CDR2 reads SYDVKM. V shed 8 bases and J shed 3 bases, with 17 bases lying between them.

This clone was seen more than once but under ten times. The rearrangement joins TRBV7-3 to TRBJ2-5, with a possible D match to TRBD1 (5 bases). The CDR3 runs 13 residues. Germline assignment: CDR1 SGHTA and CDR2 FQGTGA. V lost 3 bases and J 2 bases, leaving 7 bases between the germline ends. CDR3 sequence: CASSFNRQETQYF. CDR3 nucleotide sequence: TGTGCCAGCAGCTTTAACAGGCAAGAGACCCAGTACTTC. The full variable domain, rest sourced from reference TRBV7-3 and TRBJ2-5, is GAGVSQTPSNKVTEKGKYVELRCDPISGHTALYWYRQSLGQGPEFLIYFQGTGAADDSGLPNDRFFAVRPEGSVSTLKIQRTERGDSAVYLCASSFNRQETQYFGPGTRLLVL.

This clone was seen a handful of times. This chain connects TRBV16 to TRBJ1-6; unclear D gene. The V and J ends lost 0 bases and 8 bases respectively, with 11 bases between them. Germline values: CDR1 KGHSY, CDR2 FQNENV. CDR3 size: 15 residues. The DNA for the CDR3 is TGTGCCAGCAGCCAATCTGGGCAGTTTGATTCACCCCTCCACTTT. It specifies CASSQSGQFDSPLHF.

This clone appeared a few times. This chain connects TRBV28 to TRBJ1-1; TRBD1 aligns across 10 bases. The CDR3 contains 12 residues. The trim removed 8 bases at V and 10 bases at J, leaving 7 bases unmatched. Germline V CDR1 and CDR2: MDHEN, SYDVKM. CDR3 coding DNA: TGTGCCAGCTCCCCGGGACAGGGGTTAGCTTTCTTT. It encodes CASSPGQGLAFF.

This chain joins TRBV28 and TRBJ2-7, with D possibly matching TRBD1 (5 bases). The germline gives CDR1 MDHEN, CDR2 SYDVKM. V shed 7 bases and J shed 1 base, with 5 bases lying between them. This CDR3 has 11 residues. The CDR3, as DNA: TGTGCCAGCACAGGGTCCTACGAGCAGTACTTC. It is translated as CASTGSYEQYF. The full variable domain, completed using reference TRBV28 and TRBJ2-7, is DVKVTQSSRYLVKRTGEKVFLECVQDMDHENMFWYRQDPGLGLRLIYFSYDVKMKEKGDIPEGYSVSREKKERFSLILESASTNQTSMYLCASTGSYEQYFGPGTRLTVT.

This chain uses TRBV4-2 with TRBJ2-7, with D maybe TRBD1 (6 bases). V lost 4 bases to trimming and J lost 13 bases, with 20 bases between them. Looked up from germline, CDR1 is LGHNA and CDR2 is YNFKEQ. The CDR3 covers 13 residues. CDR3 sequence reads: CASSLFYRAPPYF. The DNA of the CDR3 is TGTGCCAGCAGCCTTTTCTACAGGGCCCCTCCATACTTC.

The chain carries TRBV6-5 and TRBJ2-1, with D perhaps TRBD2 (6 bases). Germline assignment: CDR1 MNHEY and CDR2 SVGAGI. Trimming cost V 8 bases and J 10 bases, with 18 bases left between them. The CDR3 runs 13 residues. CDR3 amino acids: CASLSPGVGEQFF. CDR3 coding DNA: TGTGCCAGCCTAAGCCCGGGGGTGGGAGAGCAGTTCTTC.

The V gene is TRBV20-1, the J gene TRBJ1-1; no definite D call. The length of the CDR3 is 11 residues. Trimming removed 6 bases at V and 5 bases at J, with 10 bases between. Germline CDR1 DFQATT, CDR2 SNEGSKA (reference sequence). This CDR3 is CSASPQTEAFF. In nucleotides, the CDR3 is TGCAGTGCCTCGCCTCAGACTGAAGCTTTCTTT.

The V call is TRBV7-6, the J call TRBJ1-4; D gene ambiguous. Germline V CDR1 and CDR2: SGHVS, FNYEAQ. The CDR3 extends over 14 amino acids. Trimming cost V 5 bases and J 0 bases, with 7 bases left between them. CDR3 in DNA: TGTGCCAGCAGCACGGGGACAACTAATGAAAAACTGTTTTTT. Translating it yields CASSTGTTNEKLFF.

This sequence joins TRBV29-1 and TRBJ2-3; no definite D call. From germline, CDR1 is SQVTM and CDR2 ANQGSEA. V was trimmed by 4 bases and J by 6 bases, leaving 14 bases between them. CDR3 length: 13 residues. The CDR3 loop reads CSVGPRSPDTQYF. For the CDR3, the DNA is TGCAGCGTTGGCCCTCGGTCGCCGGATACGCAGTATTTT.

In its sample, this clone was seen a few times. The rearrangement links TRBV7-2 to TRBJ2-7; TRBD2 agrees at 8 bases. The CDR3 is 16 amino acids. V trimming: 1 base; J trimming: 3 bases; junction bases outside the gene matches: 8. Germline V gene lookup returns CDR1 SGHTA and CDR2 FQGNSA. Written as DNA, the CDR3 is TGTGCCAGCAGCTTAGATTTGGGTAGCGGGAACTACGAGCAGTACTTC. The encoded protein is CASSLDLGSGNYEQYF.

This clone was detected a few times. The chain is built from TRBV30 and TRBJ1-2, with TRBD1 matching 8 bases. The junction had 6 bases not matched to a gene; V was cut back by 4 bases and J by 8 bases. CDR3 size: 12 residues. The germline V gene has CDR1 GTSNPN and CDR2 SVGIG (reference sequence). The CDR3 nucleotides read TGTGCCTGGACCCTGACAGGGGTCGGCTACACCTTC. It yields the protein CAWTLTGVGYTF. Based on the CDR3 plus reference TRBV30 and TRBJ1-2, the full variable domain is SQTIHQWPATLVQPVGSPLSLECTVEGTSNPNLYWYRQAAGRGLQLLFYSVGIGQISSEVPQNLSASRPQDRQFILSSKKLLLSDSGFYLCAWTLTGVGYTFGSGTRLTVV.

The CDR3 here is CAWTGGGRETQYF. CDR3 bases: TGTGCCTGGACCGGAGGGGGCCGGGAGACCCAGTACTTC. The chain couples TRBV30 to TRBJ2-5; D perhaps matches TRBD1 (7 bases). The germline V and J ends were trimmed by 4 bases and 5 bases, with 14 bases remaining between them. The CDR3 length is 13 residues. The germline CDR1 and CDR2 sequences are GTSNPN and SVGIG (reference sequence).

This clone was found a few times. The rearrangement uses TRBV25-1 and TRBJ2-7, with TRBD2 matching over 9 bases. The CDR3 sequence is 13 residues long. The ends lost 6 bases at V and 3 bases at J; junction bases unmatched: 3. The germline V gene has CDR1 MGHDK and CDR2 SYGVNS. Here the CDR3 DNA reads TGTGCCAGCAGAGAGACTAGCGGCTACGAGCAGTACTTC. It encodes CASRETSGYEQYF.

The chain has TRBV5-1 and TRBJ1-5; a weak D match, TRBD1 (5 bases). The CDR3 extends over 14 amino acids. V lost 3 bases, J lost 5 bases, and 12 bases lay in between. Germline V gives CDR1 SGHRS, CDR2 YFSETQ. The CDR3: CASSYSAGDQPQHF. CDR3 DNA: TGCGCCAGCAGCTATTCTGCGGGGGATCAGCCCCAGCATTTT.

V is TRBV7-3 and J is TRBJ2-7, with 11 bases fitting TRBD1. There are 14 residues in the CDR3. Germline V gene lookup returns CDR1 SGHTA and CDR2 FQGTGA. V lost 5 bases, J lost 6 bases, and 6 bases stayed unmatched. The CDR3 here is CASSQGQGAREQYF. In DNA, the CDR3 is TGTGCCAGCAGCCAAGGACAGGGGGCGCGCGAGCAGTACTTC.

This clone has just a few counts. The CDR3 here is CSAPGGDTQYF. The CDR3 coding sequence is TGCAGTGCTCCAGGGGGAGATACGCAGTATTTT. The chain has TRBV20-1 and TRBJ2-3, with 7 bases aligning to TRBD1. Trimming at V came to 5 bases and at J to 5 bases, leaving 1 base not matched to a gene. The CDR3 spans 11 residues. The germline gives CDR1 DFQATT, CDR2 SNEGSKA (reference sequence).

This clone occurred a few times. This chain connects TRBV19 to TRBJ1-1, with D possibly matching TRBD1 (5 bases). V was clipped by 8 bases and J by 0 bases, with 19 bases between them. Germline V gene sequence: CDR1 LNHDA, CDR2 SQIVND (reference sequence). The CDR3 runs to 16 residues. DNA of the CDR3: TGTGCCAGTCATTCCGCCCGGGGGGAGGTGAACACTGAAGCTTTCTTT. Translating gives CASHSARGEVNTEAFF.

The sample holds a few counts of this clone. The chain combines TRBV11-2 with TRBJ2-7; 8 positions match TRBD1. V shed 6 bases and J 2 bases; nucleotides not matched to a gene: 6. The CDR3 length is 14 residues. The germline gives CDR1 SGHAT, CDR2 FQNNGV. Written as DNA, the CDR3 is TGTGCCAGCAGGGACAGGGCCGGAACCTACGAGCAGTACTTC. Its translation is CASRDRAGTYEQYF.

The table lists this clone with a few counts. This sequence joins TRBV4-2 and TRBJ1-2; TRBD1 matches 7 bases. The V gene's germline CDR1 is LGHNA and CDR2 YNFKEQ. The CDR3 has 15 residues. Losses at the gene ends were 3 bases for V and 2 bases for J; bases not matched to a gene: 6. The CDR3 region has the DNA TGTGCCAGCAGCCACGGGATGACAGGGAACTATGGCTACACCTTC. Translating it yields CASSHGMTGNYGYTF.

This clone showed up just a few times. The CDR3 nucleotides are TGCGCCAGCAGCCATAATACAGCCTACAATGAGCAGTTCTTC. It translates to CASSHNTAYNEQFF. J is TRBJ2-1 and V is TRBV4-3, with D unresolved. Germline lookup yields CDR1 LGHNA and CDR2 YSLEER. Trimming left V 3 bases short and J 2 bases short, with 8 bases between. This CDR3 contains 14 residues.

The chain joins TRBV10-3 to TRBJ2-3; tentatively, D is TRBD2 (6 bases). The germline V gene has CDR1 ENHRY and CDR2 SYGVKD. The V and J ends lost 6 bases and 1 base respectively, with 17 bases between them. The CDR3 loop spans 16 amino acids. CDR3 sequence (DNA): TGTGCCATCAGCATGGGACTCCTACTTGGCACAGATACGCAGTATTTT. As protein: CAISMGLLLGTDTQYF.

This clone was counted only a few times. The CDR3 DNA sequence: TGCAGCGTCGCCTGGGACAGCTATGAAGCTTTCTTT. Protein sequence: CSVAWDSYEAFF. The V call is TRBV29-1, the J call TRBJ1-1; 7 nucleotides align to TRBD1. The CDR3 is 12 residues long. Germline CDR1 reads SQVTM; CDR2 reads ANQGSEA. The ends lost 6 bases at V and 7 bases at J; junction bases unmatched: 8. Full variable domain (outside the CDR3, taken from reference TRBV29-1 and TRBJ1-1): SAVISQKPSRDICQRGTSLTIQCQVDSQVTMMFWYRQQPGQSLTLIATANQGSEATYESGFVIDKFPISRPNLTFSTLTVSNMSPEDSSIYLCSVAWDSYEAFFGQGTRLTVV.

This clone was counted a few times. V is TRBV29-1 and J is TRBJ2-3; possible D gene TRBD2, 7 bases. Germline V CDR1 and CDR2: SQVTM, ANQGSEA. The CDR3 runs 11 residues. Here the CDR3 reads CSLRSGGPQYF. The CDR3 coding sequence is TGCAGTCTACGCTCCGGGGGGCCGCAGTATTTT.